The source of this TCR beta chain is a study of cytomegalovirus exposure and HLA in healthy donors. Findings and caveats of the study: Investigators reported 150 to 200 TCR beta chains as tied to cytomegalovirus.

The donors were in the roughly 110-subject validation cohort; that cohort was separate from the roughly 700-subject first cohort. CDR1 and CDR2 (germline): SNHLY, FYNNEI. This CDR3 has 15 amino acids. The trim removed 6 bases at V and 2 bases at J, leaving 9 bases unmatched. Profiled with immunoSEQ multiplex PCR; TCRdb holds only in-frame clones, not every one. This table has 240,000 or so clones, around 85% appearing once. On this clone: No antigen is known for it.

This receptor was obtained from a woman aged 25 to 39 in good health and CMV-seropositive. The material sequenced was PBMCs. The V and J genes are TRBV2 and TRBJ1-2, with 7 bases aligning to TRBD1. CDR3 bases: TGTGCCAGCAGGGGAACCGGGACAGTAAACTATGGCTACACCTTC. This encodes CASRGTGTVNYGYTF. Variable domain in full (rest from reference TRBV2 and TRBJ1-2): EPEVTQTPSHQVTQMGQEVILRCVPISNHLYFYWYRQILGQKVEFLVSFYNNEISEKSEIFDDQFSVERPDGSNFTLKIRSTKLEDSAMYFCASRGTGTVNYGYTFGSGTRLTVV.